This T cell receptor beta chain was recorded in a study of TET2 disruption in CD19-targeted CAR T cells (dated by TCRdb to 2016 to 2019). Context from the whole study: The number of samples was determined by the original clinical trial design and by which samples were available, and no additional inclusion criteria were applied. Study-wide conclusions, independent of this receptor: The conclusions about the patient's CAR T cells were based on extensive analysis of only one subject.

The immunoSEQ assay was used for deep sequencing of the TCR beta chain. The original pipeline was this. Clonotype frequencies were computed using only productive TCR beta rearrangements. This is the immuneACCESS table as TCRdb keeps it, with only in-frame sequences that have V and J called. A part of the clones is gone; compared with another copy, unresolved V genes explain less than half, and the rest is unexplained. The V and J calls and clone size were taken over from that table, and D and trimming were inferred from the DNA. This sample's table has entries for around 30,000 clones. The ten largest account for roughly 1.8% of the sample. The meaning of the sample's treatment or condition label: autologous CTL019 cells: CD19 CAR with 4-1BB and CD3 zeta domains. TCR zeta and 4-1BB costimulatory signaling domains were built into the CD19 CAR. Leukapheresis was used to collect the T cells for CTL019 manufacturing from peripheral blood. The DNeasy Blood and Tissue Kit was used to extract genomic DNA from pre-infusion T cells, peripheral blood, or sorted post-infusion T cells.

On this clone itself: Its antigen specificity is not known.

This TCR derives from a man in his 70s with chronic lymphocytic leukemia. Here the sequenced sample was CD8- CAR+ T cells sorted from cultured blood T cells, taken for CD19 CAR T cell therapy. In the paper's terms, the cell subset or site label means: CD8-negative CAR-positive T cells from the infusion product.

The CDR3 reads as follows: CASSKAVAEAFF. Incomplete CDR3 DNA: TGTGCCAGCAGCAAGGCTGTCGCTGAA. The receptor chain draws on TRBV7-9 and TRBJ1-1; no D segment can be confidently identified. The CDR3 is cut off 3 residues early in the read; its end comes from the germline J gene. The CDR3 has 12 amino acids, counting the end cysteine and phenylalanine. The DNA shown is the part of the CDR3 that was read: 27 bases, in frame from base 1. CDR1 and CDR2, looked up from the germline V gene (reference sequence), are SEHNR and FQNEAQ. V loses 5 bases, J loses 6 bases, and the germline ends lie 10 bases apart.